Shown below are 11 T cell receptor beta chains from a single sample sequenced in a study of T cells in Graves' hyperthyroidism and ophthalmopathy. RNA transcripts provided the source from which TCR beta CDR3 regions were amplified. An initial round of RT-PCR targeting the TCR CDR3 relied on the HTBI primer set. TCRdb passed the multiplex PCR reads through MiXCR, listing each CDR3 protein once. The profile shows about 560,000 distinct CDR3 sequences, 15% to 18% of them singletons. Sequencing used blood. The receptor source for this set is a woman between 25 and 40 years old with Graves' hyperthyroidism.

In this sample, this clonotype turned up many times. V usage is TRBV28 and J usage is TRBJ2-1, with TRBD2 identical over 10 bases. The V gene's germline CDR1 is MDHEN and CDR2 SYDVKM. The CDR3 spans 19 residues. Trimming removed 3 bases from V and 2 bases from J; junction bases left unmatched: 13. The CDR3 protein is CASSFPPASGSVTYNEQFF. The CDR3 nucleotides are TGTGCCAGCAGTTTTCCGCCGGCTAGCGGGAGTGTGACCTACAATGAGCAGTTCTTC.

This clonotype was observed a handful of times. The CDR3 nucleotides are TGCAGTGCTAGGGACCTAGCGGGAGGCCTCAGGTATGAGCAGTTCTTC. Amino acid sequence: CSARDLAGGLRYEQFF. The chain uses TRBV20-1 and TRBJ2-1, with TRBD2 matching over 11 bases. Germline values: CDR1 DFQATT, CDR2 SNEGSKA (reference sequence). J gave up 8 bases and V 3 bases, and 12 bases lay outside the gene matches. The CDR3 is 16 amino acids.

This clonotype was picked up many times. This chain uses TRBV3-1 with TRBJ2-2; TRBD2 agrees at 9 bases. Germline V gene lookup returns CDR1 LGHDT and CDR2 YNNKEL (reference sequence). With V trimmed by 3 bases and J by 8 bases, 7 bases remained unmatched. The length of the CDR3 is 15 residues. As DNA, the CDR3 is TGTGCCAGCAGCCAGGTAGCGGGAGTTGAGGGGGAGCTGTTTTTT. As protein: CASSQVAGVEGELFF.

V gene TRBV7-9 combines with J gene TRBJ2-1; TRBD1 agrees at 7 bases. Germline CDR1 reads SEHNR; CDR2 reads FQNEAQ (reference sequence). The CDR3 is 15 residues long. V shed 5 bases and J 4 bases; nucleotides not matched to a gene: 8. The chain's CDR3 is CASSLRQGDYNEQFF. Written as DNA, the CDR3 is TGTGCCAGCAGCCTCCGACAGGGCGATTACAATGAGCAGTTCTTC.

This clonotype was recorded many times. This rearrangement joins TRBV3-1 to TRBJ2-7; the match to TRBD2 covers 8 bases. V gave up 4 bases and J gave up 6 bases; unmatched junction bases: 8. The CDR3 is 14 amino acids. Germline V lookup: CDR1 LGHDT, CDR2 YNNKEL (reference sequence). Here the CDR3 reads CASSLGGTSSEQYF. In DNA, the CDR3 is TGTGCCAGCAGCCTCGGAGGGACTAGTAGCGAGCAGTACTTC.

This clonotype came up many times. The chain uses TRBV5-1 and TRBJ2-5, with D tentatively TRBD1 (5 bases). CDR3 length: 13 residues. Trimming stripped 0 bases from V and 5 bases from J, with 8 bases between. CDR1 is SGHRS, CDR2 YFSETQ, per germline. CDR3 sequence (DNA): TGCGCCAGCAGCTTGGAGGGGCCGGAGACCCAGTACTTC. Translating it yields CASSLEGPETQYF.

CDR3 DNA sequence: TGTGCCAGCAGTTTGTCAGGGATGTACACCGGGGAGCTGTTTTTT. Protein sequence: CASSLSGMYTGELFF. This chain links TRBV27 with TRBJ2-2; the D gene is possibly TRBD1 (5 bases). Trimming removed 3 bases from V and 3 bases from J, with 11 bases in between. The CDR3 consists of 15 residues. Per germline, CDR1 MNHEY and CDR2 SMNVEV (reference sequence).

The sample holds many counts of this clonotype. The chain recombines TRBV11-1 with TRBJ2-1; the D gene is possibly TRBD2 (5 bases). The germline V gene encodes CDR1 SGHAT and CDR2 FQDESV (reference sequence). The CDR3 length is 15 residues. Trimming took 6 bases from V and 1 from J, leaving 13 bases between them. CDR3 amino acids: CASSPLETSYNEQFF. The CDR3 DNA sequence: TGTGCCAGCAGTCCACTAGAGACATCCTACAATGAGCAGTTCTTC.

This clonotype was observed a single time. The V call is TRBV12-3 or TRBV12-4, the J call TRBJ2-3; perhaps TRBD1 as D (5 bases). The CDR3 has 15 amino acids. V lost 5 bases and J lost 0, with 12 bases in between. In DNA, the CDR3 is TGTGCCAGCAGTCGTGGACACTCTAGCACAGATACGCAGTATTTT. Translated, it gives CASSRGHSSTDTQYF.

This clonotype has a count of ten or more. The chain has TRBV3-1 and TRBJ1-2; 7 bases fit TRBD1. In germline, CDR1 is LGHDT, CDR2 YNNKEL (reference sequence). Losses at the gene ends were 2 bases for V and 1 base for J; bases not matched to a gene: 10. The CDR3 spans 17 residues. This CDR3 reads CASSQKRTGVVNYGYTF. The CDR3 bases are TGTGCCAGCAGCCAAAAAAGGACAGGAGTCGTTAACTATGGCTACACCTTC. The full variable domain, rest sourced from reference TRBV3-1 and TRBJ1-2, is DTAVSQTPKYLVTQMGNDKSIKCEQNLGHDTMYWYKQDSKKFLKIMFSYNNKELIINETVPNRFSPKSPDKAHLNLHINSLELGDSAVYFCASSQKRTGVVNYGYTFGSGTRLTVV.

The chain carries TRBV24-1 and TRBJ2-5; 9 positions match TRBD1. The CDR3 is made up of 15 amino acids. Per the germline V gene, CDR1 is KGHDR and CDR2 is SFDVKD. V was clipped by 6 bases and J by 1 base; unmatched bases: 5. CDR3 sequence reads: CATSYPGQGQETQYF. CDR3 sequence (DNA): TGTGCCACCAGTTACCCGGGACAGGGCCAAGAGACCCAGTACTTC.